Listed here is a single T cell receptor beta chain. Using immunoSEQ multiplex PCR, the repertoire was profiled, and TCRdb retains in-frame clones only, with some absent. The sample contains 150,000 to 200,000 clones, 80% to 95% of which appear only once. This specimen comes from a study of control samples from healthy donors and cancer patients. V trimming: 5 bases; J trimming: 7 bases; junction bases outside the gene matches: 3. Germline V CDR1 and CDR2: KGHSH, LQKENI. This CDR3 is built from 13 residues. The receptor comes from a woman aged 40-49 years in good health. The chain uses TRBV18 and TRBJ1-4; 8 nucleotides align to TRBD1. Sequencing was done on a sample of blood. CDR3 nucleotide sequence: TGTGCCAGCTCAGACAGGGGTACTGAAAAACTGTTTTTT. It yields the protein CASSDRGTEKLFF.